This T cell receptor beta chain was documented in a study of shared clonotypes between healthy human individuals. This CDR3 has 15 amino acids. V was pared by 6 bases and J by 2 bases, with 15 bases between. Germline lookup yields CDR1 SNHLY and CDR2 FYNNEI. Findings and limits, study-wide: Deeper or shallower sequencing was expected to change how clonotypes are shared among donors.

About this clone: What it recognizes is unknown.

The assay was immunoSEQ multiplex PCR, and TCRdb's table has in-frame clones only and misses some. In the table there are about 2.3 million clones, about 92% of which are singletons. The chain carries TRBV2 and TRBJ2-3; TRBD1 might be the D (5 bases). The material sequenced was naive CD4+ T cells from PBMCs. Documented subset: CD45RA+ positively selected. This receptor was taken from a young man in good health. Some clones in this sample may be carry-over from other donors' samples. CDR3 loop: CASSGGQTFTDTQYF. As DNA, the CDR3 is TGTGCCAGCAGCGGTGGACAAACATTCACAGATACGCAGTATTTT. Variable domain in full (rest from reference TRBV2 and TRBJ2-3): EPEVTQTPSHQVTQMGQEVILRCVPISNHLYFYWYRQILGQKVEFLVSFYNNEISEKSEIFDDQFSVERPDGSNFTLKIRSTKLEDSAMYFCASSGGQTFTDTQYFGPGTRLTVL.